Here is one T cell receptor (beta chain) with its context. The data stem from a study of blood T cell repertoires in COVID-19. On the study more broadly: COVID-19 samples from acute and convalescent phases originated in the United States, Italy and Spain.

In the study's own analysis: Quantification of nucleated cells was approximated via reference gene primer amplification. Using immunoSEQ multiplex PCR, the repertoire was profiled, and TCRdb retains in-frame clones only, with some absent. From that table come the V and J calls and clone size; the DNA was used to work out D and trimming. The sample carries some 290,000 clones, around 87% recorded once. The V end was cut by 1 base, the J end by 9 bases, with 10 bases between. The germline gives CDR1 SGHVS, CDR2 FQNEAQ. The CDR3 loop spans 13 amino acids. This sequence originates from a woman in her forties or fifties who had recovered from COVID-19. What was sequenced was peripheral blood. The chain recombines TRBV7-8 with TRBJ1-5; D not certain. The CDR3 DNA is TGTGCCAGCAGCTTAGTGCGGCAGCGGCCCCAGCATTTT. Protein sequence: CASSLVRQRPQHF.